The 19 T cell receptor beta chains reported below all come from one sample, sequenced in a study of cytomegalovirus exposure and HLA in healthy donors. Vbeta (60) and Jbeta (13) primers were used in the PCR. Here immunoSEQ multiplex PCR was the method, and the copy in TCRdb shows in-frame clones only, minus some. The data show 85,000 to 100,000 clones, 75% to 85% seen once. Sequences were obtained from PBMCs. These receptors all stem from a woman in her thirties or forties in good health and CMV-seronegative.

The chain links TRBV7-9 to TRBJ1-1; tentative D call: TRBD1 (5 bases). CDR1 is SEHNR and CDR2 is FQNEAQ in the germline V gene (reference sequence). V was pared by 10 bases and J by 4 bases, with 13 bases between. The CDR3 length is 12 residues. DNA of the CDR3: TGTGCCACCGAGGACCAGGGCACTGAAGCTTTCTTT. Translated: CATEDQGTEAFF. Variable domain in full (rest from reference TRBV7-9 and TRBJ1-1): DTGVSQNPRHKITKRGQNVTFRCDPISEHNRLYWYRQTLGQGPEFLTYFQNEAQLEKSRLLSDRFSAERPKGSFSTLEIQRTEQGDSAMYLCATEDQGTEAFFGQGTRLTVV.

The chain couples TRBV7-2 to TRBJ2-2, with 9 nucleotides matching TRBD2. After removal of 1 base from V and 7 bases from J, the junction contained 7 bases not matched to a gene. Germline lookup yields CDR1 SGHTA and CDR2 FQGNSA. CDR3 length equals 16 residues. In DNA form, the CDR3 reads TGTGCCAGCAGCTTAGGGCGGGGGGGAATCGACGGGGAGCTGTTTTTT. This translates into CASSLGRGGIDGELFF. The complete variable domain, with remaining parts taken from reference TRBV7-2 and TRBJ2-2, reads GAGVSQSPSNKVTEKGKDVELRCDPISGHTALYWYRQSLGQGLEFLIYFQGNSAPDKSGLPSDRFSAERTGGSVSTLTIQRTQQEDSAVYLCASSLGRGGIDGELFFGEGSRLTVL.

This rearrangement joins TRBV6-5 to TRBJ1-5; D is uncertain. Germline V CDR1 and CDR2: MNHEY, SVGAGI. The CDR3 totals 13 residues. Trimming pared 8 bases from V and 2 bases from J, leaving 10 bases between. The CDR3 sequence: CASGEAGNQPQHF. For the CDR3, the DNA is TGTGCCAGCGGGGAGGCGGGCAATCAGCCCCAGCATTTT.

This chain links TRBV4-2 with TRBJ2-1; D is possibly TRBD1 (6 bases). The V end was cut by 5 bases, the J end by 5 bases, with 13 bases between. The germline CDR1 and CDR2 sequences are LGHNA and YNFKEQ. The CDR3 is 14 residues long. CDR3 in amino acids: CASSSIGQNNEQFF. The CDR3, as DNA: TGTGCCAGCAGCAGCATCGGACAGAACAATGAGCAGTTCTTC.

This clone was observed a few times. This chain links TRBV6-5 with TRBJ2-7, with 8 bases matching TRBD1. V was clipped by 0 bases and J by 1 base; unmatched bases: 5. CDR1 is MNHEY, CDR2 SVGAGI, per germline. The CDR3 spans 16 residues. The chain's CDR3 is CASSYSDRVSSYEQYF. As DNA, the CDR3 is TGTGCCAGCAGTTACTCGGACAGGGTCTCGTCCTACGAGCAGTACTTC.

This rearrangement joins TRBV5-1 to TRBJ2-7; 7 nucleotides match TRBD1. CDR3 length: 17 residues. Per germline, CDR1 SGHRS and CDR2 YFSETQ. V shed 1 base, J shed 3 bases, and the junction held 13 bases outside the gene matches. The CDR3 DNA follows: TGCGCCAGCAGCTTGCGGGGACAGACTAAGCTCGGCTACGAGCAGTACTTC. Protein sequence: CASSLRGQTKLGYEQYF.

This chain uses TRBV6-5 with TRBJ2-7; 7 bases match TRBD1. The V and J ends lost 6 bases and 2 bases, in that order; junction bases with no gene match: 7. Germline CDR1 is MNHEY and CDR2 is SVGAGI. The CDR3 runs to 14 residues. CDR3 DNA: TGTGCCAGCAGACAGGACAGGTCCCCCTACGAGCAGTACTTC. Translated: CASRQDRSPYEQYF.

This clone was recorded once. CDR3 DNA sequence: TGTGCCACCAGCAAAACCCCCGGGACAGGGGGGACCAGAGAAGCTTTCTTT. This translates into CATSKTPGTGGTREAFF. V usage is TRBV15 and J usage is TRBJ1-1; 11 bases line up with TRBD1. In germline, CDR1 is LNHNV, CDR2 YYDKDF (reference sequence). With V trimmed by 4 bases and J by 8 bases, 15 bases remained unmatched. CDR3 length: 17 amino acids. The full variable domain, completed using reference TRBV15 and TRBJ1-1, is DAMVIQNPRYQVTQFGKPVTLSCSQTLNHNVMYWYQQKSSQAPKLLFHYYDKDFNNEADTPDNFQSRRPNTSFCFLDIRSPGLGDTAMYLCATSKTPGTGGTREAFFGQGTRLTVV.

The V call is TRBV29-1, the J call TRBJ1-1; no clear D gene. The CDR3 extends over 10 amino acids. The V end was cut by 5 bases, the J end by 3 bases, with 4 bases between. Germline CDR1 and CDR2: SQVTM and ANQGSEA. The CDR3 nucleotides read TGCAGCGTTAGCCACACTGAAGCTTTCTTT. This translates into CSVSHTEAFF.

The chain recombines TRBV19 with TRBJ1-5; 10 bases match TRBD1. The junction had 12 bases not matched to a gene; V was cut back by 11 bases and J by 5 bases. Germline V gives CDR1 LNHDA, CDR2 SQIVND (reference sequence). The CDR3 contains 15 residues. CDR3 bases: TGTGCCTCATACTCCGGGACAGGGGCGGATCAGCCCCAGCATTTT. Protein: CASYSGTGADQPQHF.

J is TRBJ2-5 and V is TRBV5-1; D remains ambiguous. The CDR3 consists of 17 residues. V lost 5 bases and J lost 1, with 21 bases in between. CDR1 and CDR2 (germline): SGHRS, YFSETQ. CDR3 sequence reads: CASRMTGPSRVQETQYF. Written as DNA, the CDR3 is TGCGCCAGCAGAATGACCGGCCCCTCTCGGGTCCAAGAGACCCAGTACTTC.

V usage is TRBV6-1 and J usage is TRBJ2-1, with 13 bases identical to TRBD2. The germline CDR1 and CDR2 sequences are MNHNS and SASEGT. The CDR3 consists of 13 residues. J lost 8 bases, V lost 10 bases, and 5 bases had no gene match. For the CDR3, the DNA is TGTGCCACCTGCGGGACTAGCGGGGATGAGCAGTTCTTC. Translated: CATCGTSGDEQFF.

This sequence joins TRBV5-4 and TRBJ2-5; TRBD2 matches at 10 bases. The CDR3 runs to 15 residues. The V segment lost 4 bases and the J segment 4 bases; nucleotides outside the gene matches: 7. The germline gives CDR1 SGHNT, CDR2 YYREEE (reference sequence). The CDR3 DNA follows: TGTGCCAGCAGCCCCCCAGCGGGGGGGATAGAGACCCAGTACTTC. It specifies CASSPPAGGIETQYF.

In this sample, this clone turned up once. The V gene is TRBV4-1, the J gene TRBJ2-7; 8 bases align to TRBD2. This CDR3 has 13 amino acids. The V and J ends lost 9 bases and 0 bases, in that order; junction bases with no gene match: 4. Per germline, CDR1 MGHRA and CDR2 YSYEKL. The CDR3 sequence is CASRAGGSYEQYF. The CDR3 DNA sequence: TGCGCCAGTAGGGCGGGGGGCTCCTACGAGCAGTACTTC.

As concerns this clone: A read error may produce the germline difference seen at one junction end. This chain connects TRBV18 to TRBJ1-1; 7 positions match TRBD1. The length of the CDR3 is 14 residues. Germline V gene data show CDR1 as KGHSH and CDR2 as LQKENI. The CDR3 region is CAGSLGTANTEAFF. The CDR3 DNA sequence: TGTGCCGGCTCACTTGGGACAGCAAACACTGAAGCTTTCTTT.

The V call is TRBV10-3, the J call TRBJ2-3; 9 bases map to TRBD2. Germline V gene sequence: CDR1 ENHRY, CDR2 SYGVKD. This CDR3 region has 17 residues. V was pared by 10 bases and J by 0 bases, with 14 bases of the junction left unmatched. The CDR3 nucleotides read TGTGCCACCCGGGGGGCTAGCGGGGCCACTAGCACAGATACGCAGTATTTT. This translates into CATRGASGATSTDTQYF.

The gene calls are TRBV7-8 and TRBJ1-4; no clear D gene. Germline V lookup: CDR1 SGHVS, CDR2 FQNEAQ. V was pared by 2 bases and J by 7 bases, with 11 bases between. The CDR3 spans 14 residues. The CDR3 is CASSLPGLGEKLFF. The CDR3 coding sequence is TGTGCCAGCAGCTTACCCGGGTTGGGTGAAAAACTGTTTTTT.

The chain combines TRBV2 with TRBJ1-1, with D possibly TRBD1 on 6 matching bases. The CDR3 is 15 amino acids. Deletions cut 6 bases from V and 1 base from J, with 15 bases between. CDR1 is SNHLY, CDR2 FYNNEI, per germline. The DNA for the CDR3 is TGTGCCAGCAGGATGGCCAGGGGACGGAACACTGAAGCTTTCTTT. Protein product: CASRMARGRNTEAFF.

The J gene is TRBJ2-3, the V gene TRBV19; 11 bases fit TRBD2. Trimming removed 6 bases from V and 5 bases from J; junction bases left unmatched: 7. Germline CDR1 LNHDA, CDR2 SQIVND (reference sequence). The CDR3 length is 15 residues. CDR3 sequence reads: CASSLSGGAVDTQYF. Written as DNA, the CDR3 is TGTGCCAGTAGCCTTAGCGGGGGGGCCGTAGATACGCAGTATTTT.